The entry below gives a single T cell receptor (beta chain) sequence along with its context. Its antigen is not known. Trimming took 5 bases from V and 4 from J; bases not matched to a gene: 4. Germline V CDR1 and CDR2: SNHLY, FYNNEI. The CDR3 has 14 amino acids. The data were obtained in a study of cytomegalovirus exposure and HLA in healthy donors. The study ran its PCR with 60 Vbeta and 13 Jbeta primers. Original handling: A follow-up analysis tallied some 80 million unique TCR beta chains, approximately 10 million shared. Assay used: immunoSEQ multiplex PCR; TCRdb lists only in-frame clones, some missing. V and J calls and clone size come straight from that table; D and trimming were deduced from the DNA. The profile shows 150,000 to 200,000 clones, approximately 76% of them singletons. Study-wide findings and caveats: It was confirmed in vitro that a few of the CMV-associated chains were specific for CMV antigens. A later analysis, which compared TCR beta chains of equal frequency, found the HLA-associated ones more clonally expanded.

This sequence originates from a female donor in good health and CMV-seronegative. The chain uses TRBV2 and TRBJ2-3, with 9 nucleotides matching TRBD1. Specimen: PBMCs. DNA of the CDR3: TGTGCCAGCAGTCGGGACAGGGACTCAGATACGCAGTATTTT. Translating gives CASSRDRDSDTQYF. The whole variable domain, filled in from reference TRBV2 and TRBJ2-3, reads EPEVTQTPSHQVTQMGQEVILRCVPISNHLYFYWYRQILGQKVEFLVSFYNNEISEKSEIFDDQFSVERPDGSNFTLKIRSTKLEDSAMYFCASSRDRDSDTQYFGPGTRLTVL.